The sequence of this T cell receptor (beta chain) was determined in a study of Ad26.COV2.S vaccination and SARS-CoV-2 variants (dated by TCRdb to the early 2020s). Describing the broader study: Donors in the vaccine arm were drawn from COV1001, a multicentre, randomized, double-blind, placebo-controlled phase I-IIa trial testing Ad26.COV2.S in healthy adults. Participants in the trial were split at random into five groups of five each, receiving low-dose or high-dose Ad26.COV2.S once or twice, or else placebo on both occasions. The specificity and breadth of SARS-CoV-2-reactive T cell receptors after Ad26.COV2.S vaccination were assessed by TCRbeta repertoire sequencing. Blinding of investigators to trial group allocation was maintained during experiments and outcome assessment. Dosing of Ad26.COV2.S was intramuscular, at either 5x10^10 or 1x10^11 viral particles, delivered as one shot or as two shots spaced 56 days apart. The TCR-sequenced set comprised about 32 samples: 19 Ad26.COV2.S vaccine recipients, 5 placebo recipients and 8 SARS-CoV-2 convalescent individuals.

Of note for this clone: Its antigen remains unidentified. No clone much larger than this one lies a single base away; base qualities are absent.

The immunoSEQ Assay was the method used to sequence TCRbeta CDR3 regions. After extraction, genomic DNA underwent amplification by bias-controlled multiplex PCR, followed by high-throughput sequencing. The published analysis was carried out like this. To quantify the absolute abundance of every unique TCRbeta CDR3 region, sequences were collapsed and filtered. T cell fraction was estimated by normalization of TCRbeta template counts to usable DNA, with usable DNA being measured through amplification of reference genes present in all nucleated cells. Repertoire TCRs were annotated as SARS-CoV-2-specific by exact matching of V gene, CDR3 amino acid sequence and J gene to a known reactive TCR set. The reference SARS-CoV-2 TCR set was obtained from MIRA and was filtered for enrichment in COVID-19-positive ImmuneCODE repertoires, whereby public or cross-reactive TCRs were removed. Drawing on the MIRA antigens, annotated TCRs were analysed further at the level of specific ORF or position within ORF. Depth was the summed frequency of annotated unique rearrangements, while breadth was defined as annotated unique rearrangements over total unique productive rearrangements. TCR breadth was compared between groups using two-sided Wilcoxon rank-sum tests. Held by TCRdb, this immuneACCESS table contains in-frame sequences only and omits some clones. Under half of the omission traces to an unresolved V gene where checked; the cause of the rest is unknown. V and J calls plus clone size are reproduced from that table; the DNA served to infer D and trimming. The sample records some 450,000 clones, roughly 87% of which are singletons. Roughly 4% of the sample comes from the top ten.

The germline V end is reduced by 7 bases and the J end by 6 bases; junction bases left unmatched: 14. Reading from cysteine to phenylalanine, the CDR3 counts 16 amino acids. Only CDR3 DNA remains: 48 bases, in frame from the first base. Based on the germline V gene (reference sequence), the CDR1 and CDR2 sequences are LNHDA and SQIVND. The sample's treatment or condition, from its label and the paper: around 19 received Ad26.COV2.S at low or high dose, single or two shots; several received placebo; per-sample allocation not given. Repertoires of vaccine and placebo recipients were sequenced from samples collected on day 63 after the first injection. Cohort 1b enrolled around 23 adults aged 18-55 years at a single site in Boston, USA, between 29 July and 7 August 2020. As a vaccine, Ad26.COV2.S was a replication-incompetent adenovirus type 26 vector that expressed a prefusion-stabilized SARS-CoV-2 spike protein derived from the original Wuhan strain.

The paper's findings and limits, for the study overall: Substantial breadth of spike-specific CD8+ and CD4+ T cell responses was reported after vaccination. Compared with placebo recipients, Ad26.COV2.S recipients showed higher spike-specific TCR breadth (P = 0.0014). Vaccine and placebo recipients had similar non-spike TCR breadth, a finding consistent with the vaccine containing only spike. It was noted by the authors that total T cell responses may have been underestimated by the TCR breadth and depth analyses. The study was not powered to compare responses between vaccine doses or regimens.

In this chain, TRBV19 is recombined with TRBJ1-5, and TRBD1 aligns with 8 junction nucleotides. The material was peripheral blood, obtained in a trial of Ad26.COV2.S vaccine versus placebo. The source of this sequence is a person between 18 and 65 years old who received the Ad26.COV2.S COVID-19 vaccine or a placebo. The CDR3 corresponds to CASTTTTGQGAQPQHF. The DNA sequence is TGTGCCAGTACCACCACGACGGGGCAGGGGGCTCAGCCCCAGCATTTT.